The 11 T cell receptor beta chains below all came from one sample that was sequenced in a study of T cell responses to AZD1222 COVID-19 vaccine. Only in-frame clones appear in the TCRdb table, and some are missing; sequencing was by immunoSEQ multiplex PCR. The data show 100,000 to 150,000 clones, about 93% seen once. Sequenced here: peripheral blood, sampled 28 days after the second AZD1222 dose. The receptors here all came from an adult who received the AZD1222 COVID-19 vaccine.

V usage is TRBV19 and J usage is TRBJ2-3; 9 bases match TRBD1. With V trimmed by 11 bases and J by 2 bases, 5 bases remained unmatched. This CDR3 has 13 amino acids. In germline, CDR1 is LNHDA, CDR2 SQIVND (reference sequence). CDR3 residues: CAGGQGNTDTQYF. The DNA for the CDR3 is TGTGCCGGGGGACAGGGAAACACAGATACGCAGTATTTT.

V gene TRBV6-5 combines with J gene TRBJ1-5; D uncertain. The CDR3 contains 16 residues. Per the germline V gene, CDR1 is MNHEY and CDR2 is SVGAGI. Trimming took 2 bases from V and 3 from J, leaving 14 bases between them. The CDR3 here is CASSYNVVEDNQPQHF. CDR3 in DNA: TGTGCCAGCAGTTACAATGTGGTGGAGGACAATCAGCCCCAGCATTTT.

V and J are TRBV30 and TRBJ1-1; D call uncertain. Trimming stripped 4 bases from V and 0 bases from J, with 9 bases between. CDR3 length equals 13 residues. In germline, CDR1 is GTSNPN, CDR2 SVGIG (reference sequence). CDR3 region: CAWNKGVNTEAFF. DNA of the CDR3: TGTGCCTGGAATAAGGGAGTGAACACTGAAGCTTTCTTT.

This clone was detected once. The V gene is TRBV6-6, the J gene TRBJ2-2; 14 bases are a match to TRBD2. The ends lost 5 bases at V and 4 bases at J; junction bases unmatched: 9. Germline lookup yields CDR1 MNHNY and CDR2 SVGAGI (reference sequence). This CDR3 is built from 18 residues. The DNA of the CDR3 is TGTGCCAGCAGTCCCGGGACTAGCGGGAGAGGCCTCACCGGGGAGCTGTTTTTT. Its protein is CASSPGTSGRGLTGELFF.

J is TRBJ1-6 and V is TRBV7-2; D may be TRBD1 (5 bases). From germline, CDR1 is SGHTA and CDR2 FQGNSA. The V end lost 5 bases, the J end lost 10 bases, and 12 bases lay between the germline ends. CDR3 size: 13 residues. The CDR3 loop is CASSRGGGSPLHF. The CDR3 nucleotides are TGTGCCAGCAGCCGTGGCGGGGGATCACCCCTCCACTTT.

The chain carries TRBV12-3 or TRBV12-4 and TRBJ1-2; tentatively, D is TRBD1 (6 bases). V lost 6 bases, J lost 7 bases, and 15 bases lay in between. This CDR3 is built from 13 residues. This CDR3 is CASRAGTGSGYTF. The CDR3 DNA reads as TGTGCCAGCAGGGCTGGAACAGGGAGTGGCTACACCTTC.

The chain is built from TRBV19 and TRBJ1-5; D possibly corresponds to TRBD1 (6 bases). Germline values: CDR1 LNHDA, CDR2 SQIVND (reference sequence). Trimming stripped 5 bases from V and 6 bases from J, with 20 bases between. The CDR3 has 16 residues. The CDR3 DNA is TGTGCCAGTAGTTCCCCCAGCTGGCAGGGGATTCAGCCCCAGCATTTT. Protein: CASSSPSWQGIQPQHF.

J is TRBJ2-3 and V is TRBV2; D is possibly TRBD2 (6 bases). This CDR3 is built from 16 residues. The ends were cut back, 3 bases at V and 2 bases at J, with 15 bases in the middle. Germline CDR1 is SNHLY and CDR2 is FYNNEI. Here the CDR3 DNA reads TGTGCCAGCAGTGATTCGTGGAGGGGAGACACAGATACGCAGTATTTT. Translating gives CASSDSWRGDTDTQYF.

This clone is a singleton in its sample. The rearrangement links TRBV28 to TRBJ1-6; 8 nucleotides match TRBD1. The CDR3 has 15 residues. Unmatched junction bases numbered 8, after V lost 5 bases and J lost 8 bases. Per the germline V gene, CDR1 is MDHEN and CDR2 is SYDVKM. This chain's CDR3 is CASSAPQGEHSPLHF. In DNA form, the CDR3 reads TGTGCCAGCAGTGCTCCACAGGGGGAACATTCACCCCTCCACTTT.

The V gene is TRBV7-6, the J gene TRBJ2-7; the D call may be TRBD1 or TRBD2 (5 bases each). V lost 4 bases to trimming and J lost 2 bases, with 12 bases between them. Germline values: CDR1 SGHVS, CDR2 FNYEAQ. This CDR3 contains 14 residues. The CDR3 loop reads CASSSRDGAYEQYF. CDR3 DNA sequence: TGTGCCAGCAGCTCACGGGACGGGGCCTACGAGCAGTACTTC.

In its sample, this clone was seen a few times. The chain is built from TRBV5-1 and TRBJ1-5, with D uncertain. The CDR3 totals 14 residues. V shed 0 bases and J shed 6 bases, with 10 bases lying between them. Germline values: CDR1 SGHRS, CDR2 YFSETQ. The CDR3 bases are TGCGCCAGCAGCTTGGAAGGGAAGAGTCAGCCCCAGCATTTT. This sequence encodes CASSLEGKSQPQHF.